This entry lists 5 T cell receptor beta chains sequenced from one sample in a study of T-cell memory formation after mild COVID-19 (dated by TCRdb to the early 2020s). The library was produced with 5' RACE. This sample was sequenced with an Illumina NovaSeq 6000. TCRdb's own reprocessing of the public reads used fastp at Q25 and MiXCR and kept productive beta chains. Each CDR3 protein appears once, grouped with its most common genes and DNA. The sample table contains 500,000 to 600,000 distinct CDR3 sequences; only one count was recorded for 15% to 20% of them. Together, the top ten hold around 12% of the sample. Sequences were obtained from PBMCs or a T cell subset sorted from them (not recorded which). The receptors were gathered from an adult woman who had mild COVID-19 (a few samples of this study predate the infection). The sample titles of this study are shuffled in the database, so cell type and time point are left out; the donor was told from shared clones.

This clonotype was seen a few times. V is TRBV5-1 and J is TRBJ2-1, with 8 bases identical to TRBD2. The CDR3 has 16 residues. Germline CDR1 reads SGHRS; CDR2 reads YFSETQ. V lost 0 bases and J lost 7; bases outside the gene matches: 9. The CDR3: CASSLGPGGTQNEQFF. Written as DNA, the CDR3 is TGCGCCAGCAGCTTGGGGCCGGGGGGGACACAAAATGAGCAGTTCTTC.

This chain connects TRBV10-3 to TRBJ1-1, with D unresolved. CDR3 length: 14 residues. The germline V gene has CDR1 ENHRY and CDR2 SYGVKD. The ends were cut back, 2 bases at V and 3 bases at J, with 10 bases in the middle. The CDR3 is CAISELQRDTEAFF. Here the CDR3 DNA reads TGTGCCATCAGTGAGCTTCAACGGGACACTGAAGCTTTCTTT.

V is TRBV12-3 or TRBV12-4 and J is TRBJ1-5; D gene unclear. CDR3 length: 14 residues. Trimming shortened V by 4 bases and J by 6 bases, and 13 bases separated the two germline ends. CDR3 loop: CASSSDPWGQPQHF. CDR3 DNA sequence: TGTGCCAGCAGTTCCGACCCTTGGGGTCAGCCCCAGCATTTT.

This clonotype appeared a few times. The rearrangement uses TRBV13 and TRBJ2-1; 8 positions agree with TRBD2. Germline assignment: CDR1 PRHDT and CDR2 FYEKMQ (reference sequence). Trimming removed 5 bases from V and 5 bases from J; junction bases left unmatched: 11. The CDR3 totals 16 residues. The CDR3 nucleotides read TGTGCCAGCAGCCCCCCCTGGGGCGGGGGGCACAATGAGCAGTTCTTC. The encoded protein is CASSPPWGGGHNEQFF.

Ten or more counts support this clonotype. CDR3: CASSSDRGGDTQYF. CDR3 DNA: TGTGCCAGCAGCTCGGACAGGGGAGGAGATACGCAGTATTTT. The chain recombines TRBV9 with TRBJ2-3; 9 bases align to TRBD1. Per the germline V gene, CDR1 is SGDLS and CDR2 is YYNGEE. V dropped 4 bases and J dropped 5; count of bases not matched to a gene: 5. There are 14 residues in the CDR3.